This T cell receptor beta chain is from a study of blood T cell repertoires in COVID-19. Turning to the study itself: Collection of acute and convalescent COVID-19 samples took place in the United States, Italy and Spain. Sources were T cells, B-cell-depleted T cells, or PBMCs; the material itself was cDNA or gDNA.

Seattle researchers signed up patients amid active infection and tracked them longitudinally. Germline lookup yields CDR1 SGHVS and CDR2 FNYEAQ. The CDR3 totals 15 residues. The V end was cut by 1 base, the J end by 2 bases, with 9 bases between. The authors' processing: Scientists estimated how many nucleated cells there were by amplifying reference gene primers. The protocol was immunoSEQ multiplex PCR, while the TCRdb copy is restricted to in-frame clones and leaves out a portion. V and J calls and clone size are as listed in that table; D and trimming were resolved from the DNA. The data show 300,000 to 350,000 clones, with 87% seen just once and approximately 9.3% held by the top ten.

The sequencing sample was made of peripheral blood. The rearrangement uses TRBV7-6 and TRBJ2-1; D unresolved. This TCR was sampled from a man under 40 with COVID-19, enrolled during active disease. The CDR3 bases are TGTGCCAGCAGCTTAGGGCTTGCAGCCTACAATGAGCAGTTCTTC. This sequence encodes CASSLGLAAYNEQFF.